This entry is about one TCR beta chain. This record comes from a study of Ad26.COV2.S vaccination and SARS-CoV-2 variants. Noted treatment: over 15 received Ad26.COV2.S at low or high dose, single or two shots; 5 received placebo; per-sample allocation not given. Collection of samples fell on day 63 after the first vaccine or placebo injection. In the vaccine, an Ad26 vector expressed the SARS-CoV-2 spike of the Wuhan strain. Trimming left V 3 bases short and J 4 bases short, with 15 bases between. CDR3 length equals 15 residues. Germline V gene lookup returns CDR1 WSHSY and CDR2 SAAADI. TCRdb's copy holds only in-frame clones and misses some; the assay was immunoSEQ multiplex PCR. The sample includes some 640,000 clones, around 92% of them seen just once.

This sequence originates from a person aged 18 to 59 who received the Ad26.COV2.S COVID-19 vaccine or a placebo. The chain recombines TRBV10-2 with TRBJ2-5; perhaps TRBD1 as D (6 bases). The sample consisted of peripheral blood, taken in a trial of Ad26.COV2.S vaccine versus placebo. The CDR3 spells CASSDVQGSRETQYF. The CDR3 DNA follows: TGCGCCAGCAGTGACGTCCAGGGGAGTCGAGAGACCCAGTACTTC.